These T cell receptor beta chains were read from a single sample in a study of CD8 T cells in Susac syndrome. TCRdb called the immunoSEQ multiplex PCR reads again in MiXCR, with one record for every CDR3 protein. The sample consists of some 300,000 distinct CDR3 sequences, approximately 85% of them appearing once. Material: CD8+ T cells from PBMCs. The receptors derive from a human donor with multiple sclerosis. The CDR3 runs from the conserved cysteine through the conserved F or W. A D gene is named only where the DNA matches it firmly. The listing skips clone size in some rows; elsewhere it reads once, few, many or a size class.

clone_size: -; j_call: TRBJ2-1; d_call: TRBD2; v_call: TRBV6-1; cdr3_nt: TGTGCCAGCAGTGACGTCCTAGCGGGAGTGGTGGATGAGCAGTTCTTC; cdr3_aa: CASSDVLAGVVDEQFF
clone_size: -; j_call: TRBJ2-2; d_call: -; v_call: TRBV27; cdr3_nt: TGTGCCAGCAGTTTCCCCCACCGGGAGCTGTTTTTT; cdr3_aa: CASSFPHRELFF
clone_size: -; j_call: TRBJ1-2; d_call: -; v_call: TRBV9; cdr3_nt: TGTGCCAGCAGCGTAGGGAGGTATGGCTACACCTTC; cdr3_aa: CASSVGRYGYTF
clone_size: -; j_call: TRBJ2-7; d_call: TRBD2; v_call: TRBV28; cdr3_nt: TGTGCCAGCAGCCCCCTAGCGGGGTCAGCGAGGGAGCAGTACTTC; cdr3_aa: CASSPLAGSAREQYF
clone_size: -; j_call: TRBJ2-7; d_call: TRBD2; v_call: TRBV6-2/TRBV6-3; cdr3_nt: TGTGCCAGCAGGACCCCCGGACTAGCGGGAGATAGGTCCTACGAGCAGTACTTC; cdr3_aa: CASRTPGLAGDRSYEQYF
clone_size: -; j_call: TRBJ2-3; d_call: -; v_call: TRBV7-6; cdr3_nt: TGTGCCAGCAGCTCCCATAGGCGTAGCACAGATACGCAGTATTTT; cdr3_aa: CASSSHRRSTDTQYF
clone_size: -; j_call: TRBJ1-1; d_call: -; v_call: TRBV5-6; cdr3_nt: TGTGCCAGCAGCTTGGGATGGCAAAACACTGAAGCTTTCTTT; cdr3_aa: CASSLGWQNTEAFF
clone_size: -; j_call: TRBJ2-7; d_call: -; v_call: TRBV28; cdr3_nt: TGTGCCAGCAGTTTGCATACTGGGAGCGAGCAGTACTTC; cdr3_aa: CASSLHTGSEQYF
clone_size: -; j_call: TRBJ2-2; d_call: -; v_call: TRBV7-6; cdr3_nt: TGTGCCAGCAGCAGGCGGACAGTCGGCGCGAACACCGGGGAGCTGTTTTTT; cdr3_aa: CASSRRTVGANTGELFF
clone_size: -; j_call: TRBJ2-1; d_call: TRBD2; v_call: TRBV27; cdr3_nt: TGTGCCAGCACCGCGGGTGGAGCGGGGGGCGCCGGGTGGGAGCAGTTCTTC; cdr3_aa: CASTAGGAGGAGWEQFF
clone_size: -; j_call: TRBJ2-7; d_call: -; v_call: TRBV20-1; cdr3_nt: TGCAGTGCTAGAGGCGAAGAGGACTCCCTGGGCGAGCAGTACTTC; cdr3_aa: CSARGEEDSLGEQYF
clone_size: once; j_call: TRBJ2-7; d_call: -; v_call: TRBV5-5; cdr3_nt: TGTGCCAGCAGCCAAGACACTTACGAGCAGTACTTC; cdr3_aa: CASSQDTYEQYF
clone_size: -; j_call: TRBJ2-5; d_call: TRBD1; v_call: TRBV7-7; cdr3_nt: TGTGCTAGCAGCACCGGGACAGCCCAAGAGACCCAGTACTTC; cdr3_aa: CASSTGTAQETQYF
clone_size: -; j_call: TRBJ1-1; d_call: TRBD1; v_call: TRBV4-1; cdr3_nt: TGCGCCAGCAGCCAAGCAGGAACCGGGACAGGGGGTGAAGCTTTCTTT; cdr3_aa: CASSQAGTGTGGEAFF
clone_size: -; j_call: TRBJ2-3; d_call: -; v_call: TRBV27; cdr3_nt: TGTGCCAGCAGTTTCCTTTGGAGAACCAACCCCACAGATACGCAGTATTTT; cdr3_aa: CASSFLWRTNPTDTQYF
clone_size: -; j_call: TRBJ1-5; d_call: -; v_call: TRBV4-3; cdr3_nt: TGCGCCAGCAGCCAAGATGGTGATGGAAATCAGCCCCAGCATTTT; cdr3_aa: CASSQDGDGNQPQHF
clone_size: few; j_call: TRBJ1-1; d_call: -; v_call: TRBV7-9; cdr3_nt: TGTGCCAGCAGCTTTCAAGGGGCGATTGAAGCTTTCTTT; cdr3_aa: CASSFQGAIEAFF
clone_size: few; j_call: TRBJ2-1; d_call: TRBD2; v_call: TRBV6-1; cdr3_nt: TGTGCCAGCAACCCTAGCGGGACGATCGATGAGCAGTTCTTC; cdr3_aa: CASNPSGTIDEQFF
clone_size: few; j_call: TRBJ2-1; d_call: TRBD1; v_call: TRBV18; cdr3_nt: TGTGCCAGCTCCCCCAGGGGGATGATGGGCGACAATGAGCAGTTCTTC; cdr3_aa: CASSPRGMMGDNEQFF
clone_size: -; j_call: TRBJ2-3; d_call: TRBD1; v_call: TRBV20-1; cdr3_nt: TGCAGTGCTAGAGAGGAGCGTACAGGGGTGGCGACAGATACGCAGTATTTT; cdr3_aa: CSAREERTGVATDTQYF
clone_size: -; j_call: TRBJ1-2; d_call: -; v_call: TRBV27; cdr3_nt: TGTGCCAGCAGTTTCGGTGGGAGTAACTATGGCTACACCTTC; cdr3_aa: CASSFGGSNYGYTF
clone_size: -; j_call: TRBJ1-1; d_call: -; v_call: TRBV15; cdr3_nt: TGTGCCACCAGCATACGGCGGAACACTGAAGCTTTCTTT; cdr3_aa: CATSIRRNTEAFF
clone_size: -; j_call: TRBJ1-2; d_call: -; v_call: TRBV30; cdr3_nt: TGTGCCCACCCGGGCTCCCAAGGCGGCTACACCTTC; cdr3_aa: CAHPGSQGGYTF